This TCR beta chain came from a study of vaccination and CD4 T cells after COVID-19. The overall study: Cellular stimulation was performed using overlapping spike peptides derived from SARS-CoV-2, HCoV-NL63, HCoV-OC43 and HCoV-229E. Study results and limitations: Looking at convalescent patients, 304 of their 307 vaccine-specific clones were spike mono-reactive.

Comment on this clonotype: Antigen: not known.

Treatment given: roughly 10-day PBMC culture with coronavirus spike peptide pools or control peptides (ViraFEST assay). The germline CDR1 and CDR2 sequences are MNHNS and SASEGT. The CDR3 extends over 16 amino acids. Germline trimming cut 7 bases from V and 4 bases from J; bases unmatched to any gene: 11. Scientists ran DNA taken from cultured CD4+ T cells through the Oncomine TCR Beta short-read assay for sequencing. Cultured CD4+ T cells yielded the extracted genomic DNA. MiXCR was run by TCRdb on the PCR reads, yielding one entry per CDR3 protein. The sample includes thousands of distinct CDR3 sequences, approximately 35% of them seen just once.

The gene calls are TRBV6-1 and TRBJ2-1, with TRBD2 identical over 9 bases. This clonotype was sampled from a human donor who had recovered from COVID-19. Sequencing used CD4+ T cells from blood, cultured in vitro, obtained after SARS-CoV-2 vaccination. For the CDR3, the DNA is TGTGCCAGCATACCCCGGGCTAGCGGGGATTACAATGAGCAGTTCTTC. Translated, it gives CASIPRASGDYNEQFF.